One T cell receptor (beta chain) is described in this entry. This entry comes from a study of blood T cell repertoires in COVID-19. The overall study: Samples came from the United States, Italy and Spain, spanning acute and convalescent COVID-19. Sample material is recorded as cDNA or gDNA derived from T cells, B-cell-depleted T cells, or PBMCs.

Authors' data handling: Estimation of nucleated cell counts was performed using reference gene primer amplification. Assay used: immunoSEQ multiplex PCR; TCRdb lists only in-frame clones, some missing. V and J calls and clone size are given by that table; D and trimming were obtained from the DNA. The sample holds about 60,000 clones, 85% to 90% seen once. In germline, CDR1 is MGHRA, CDR2 YSYEKL. J lost 4 bases, V lost 2 bases, and 5 bases had no gene match. The CDR3 spans 15 residues. The receptor's source is a man in his sixties with active COVID-19. This rearrangement joins TRBV4-1 to TRBJ2-1, with 7 positions matching TRBD2. The specimen was peripheral blood. The CDR3 region is CASSQIAGPYNEQFF. The CDR3 DNA sequence: TGCGCCAGCAGCCAAATAGCGGGCCCGTACAATGAGCAGTTCTTC.